This is a list of T cell receptor beta chains from one sample in a study of regulatory T cells in long-lasting Graves disease. TCRdb reprocessed the multiplex PCR reads with MiXCR, giving one entry per CDR3 protein. The sample carries 400,000 to 500,000 distinct CDR3 sequences, 21% recorded once. Source: peripheral blood mononuclear cells (PBMCs), taken when the disease was refractory, from a patient treated with antithyroid drugs. The receptors here all came from a female donor with Graves disease. CDR3s include the opening cysteine and the closing phenylalanine or tryptophan. The order of the fields is D gene, V gene, clone size, J gene, CDR3 DNA, CDR3 protein. The D gene is left open where the match is weak. Size values are once, few and many counts, or a class for expanded clones, and some rows have none.

D gene: TRBD2; V gene: TRBV10-3; clone size: many; J gene: TRBJ2-5; CDR3 DNA: TGTGCCATCAGTGATGAGCGGGAGGGGTTCCGGGAGACCCAGTACTTC; CDR3 protein: CAISDEREGFRETQYF
D gene: TRBD2; V gene: TRBV7-9; clone size: .; J gene: TRBJ2-1; CDR3 DNA: TGTGCCAGCAGCTTAGATCGCGGGACGGGGGGGAATGAGCAGTTCTTC; CDR3 protein: CASSLDRGTGGNEQFF
D gene: .; V gene: TRBV19; clone size: few; J gene: TRBJ1-2; CDR3 DNA: TGTGCCAGTACCAACGGGGCAGACTATGGCTACACCTTC; CDR3 protein: CASTNGADYGYTF
D gene: TRBD1; V gene: TRBV9; clone size: .; J gene: TRBJ2-5; CDR3 DNA: TGTGCCAGCAGCGTAGCAGGGGGCTTGGGGGAGACCCAGTACTTC; CDR3 protein: CASSVAGGLGETQYF
D gene: .; V gene: TRBV18; clone size: .; J gene: TRBJ1-5; CDR3 DNA: TGTGCCAGCTCACCACAGGGTTTTGGCAATCAGCCCCAGCATTTT; CDR3 protein: CASSPQGFGNQPQHF
D gene: .; V gene: TRBV12-3/TRBV12-4; clone size: many; J gene: TRBJ2-2; CDR3 DNA: TGTGCCAGCAGCCCAACAGGGTTAGGAAACACCGGGGAGCTGTTTTTT; CDR3 protein: CASSPTGLGNTGELFF
D gene: .; V gene: TRBV5-1; clone size: many; J gene: TRBJ2-7; CDR3 DNA: TGCGCCAGCAGCCCCGGTGCGGAAGGCTACGAGCAGTACTTC; CDR3 protein: CASSPGAEGYEQYF
D gene: TRBD1; V gene: TRBV27; clone size: many; J gene: TRBJ1-2; CDR3 DNA: TGTGCCAGCAGTTTTCGGGCAGGGGGCATGGATGGCTACACCTTC; CDR3 protein: CASSFRAGGMDGYTF
D gene: .; V gene: TRBV7-8; clone size: many; J gene: TRBJ2-7; CDR3 DNA: TGTGCCAGCAGCTTAGGTCGTCCCCAGCCCTACGAGCAGTACTTC; CDR3 protein: CASSLGRPQPYEQYF
D gene: TRBD1; V gene: TRBV2; clone size: many; J gene: TRBJ1-2; CDR3 DNA: TGTGCCAGCACTGGACAGGGAAAAAACTATGGCTACACCTTC; CDR3 protein: CASTGQGKNYGYTF
D gene: .; V gene: TRBV7-8; clone size: .; J gene: TRBJ1-2; CDR3 DNA: TGTGCCAGCAGCCTAGGGGTTGGAGGAACCGACTATGGCTACACCTTC; CDR3 protein: CASSLGVGGTDYGYTF
D gene: .; V gene: TRBV27; clone size: .; J gene: TRBJ2-4; CDR3 DNA: TGTGCCAGCAGTATGACAGGACAACTCGCGCTAATAGCCAAAAACATTCAGTACTTC; CDR3 protein: CASSMTGQLALIAKNIQYF
D gene: .; V gene: TRBV28; clone size: many; J gene: TRBJ1-2; CDR3 DNA: TGTGCCAGCAGTGACGAGACATTGAGGTATGGCTACACCTTC; CDR3 protein: CASSDETLRYGYTF
D gene: TRBD1; V gene: TRBV6-1; clone size: .; J gene: TRBJ1-2; CDR3 DNA: TGTGCCAGCAGTCGATACCGGGACAGGGGGTATTGCACCTTC; CDR3 protein: CASSRYRDRGYCTF
D gene: .; V gene: TRBV7-2; clone size: many; J gene: TRBJ1-1; CDR3 DNA: TGTGCCAGCAGCTTAGTAGAATCATCCCGCGAAGCTTTCTTT; CDR3 protein: CASSLVESSREAFF
D gene: .; V gene: TRBV12-3/TRBV12-4; clone size: many; J gene: TRBJ2-5; CDR3 DNA: TGTGCCAGCTCAAGGCCCGAAGAGACCCAGTACTTC; CDR3 protein: CASSRPEETQYF
D gene: TRBD1; V gene: TRBV5-6; clone size: .; J gene: TRBJ2-7; CDR3 DNA: TGTGCCAGCAGTTCTGAGGGGACAGGGGGTATCGAGCAGTACTTC; CDR3 protein: CASSSEGTGGIEQYF
D gene: TRBD1; V gene: TRBV5-1; clone size: .; J gene: TRBJ2-7; CDR3 DNA: TGTGCCAGCAGCCCGACAGGGCGCGTCTCCTACGAGCAGTACTTC; CDR3 protein: CASSPTGRVSYEQYF
D gene: .; V gene: TRBV25-1; clone size: many; J gene: TRBJ1-2; CDR3 DNA: TGTGCCAGCAGCAATCCTGGGACTCAGATCGGTGGCTACACCTTC; CDR3 protein: CASSNPGTQIGGYTF
D gene: .; V gene: TRBV20-1; clone size: many; J gene: TRBJ1-1; CDR3 DNA: TGCAGTGCTAGAGAGTATGAGGGGATGAACACTGAAGCTTTCTTT; CDR3 protein: CSAREYEGMNTEAFF
D gene: .; V gene: TRBV5-6; clone size: few; J gene: TRBJ2-7; CDR3 DNA: TGTGCCAGCAGCTTGGATGGGGACCCCTACGAGCAGTACTTC; CDR3 protein: CASSLDGDPYEQYF
D gene: TRBD1; V gene: TRBV28; clone size: many; J gene: TRBJ2-2; CDR3 DNA: TGTGCCAGCAGTGGGGGACAGATTTTGAACACCGGGGAGCTGTTTTTT; CDR3 protein: CASSGGQILNTGELFF
D gene: .; V gene: TRBV5-1; clone size: .; J gene: TRBJ1-4; CDR3 DNA: TGCGCCAGCAGCTCACTCCGGGGGTCCGACGAAAAACTGTTTTTT; CDR3 protein: CASSSLRGSDEKLFF
D gene: .; V gene: TRBV19; clone size: .; J gene: TRBJ1-5; CDR3 DNA: TGTGCCAGTAGTATAGATACGAGGGTACGGAGCAATCAGCCCCAGCATTTT; CDR3 protein: CASSIDTRVRSNQPQHF
D gene: .; V gene: TRBV27; clone size: .; J gene: TRBJ2-1; CDR3 DNA: TGTGCCAGCACCCAAGGTAGATTTGGCGTCAATGAGCAGTTCTTC; CDR3 protein: CASTQGRFGVNEQFF
D gene: .; V gene: TRBV12-3/TRBV12-4; clone size: many; J gene: TRBJ2-7; CDR3 DNA: TGTGCCAGCAGTTTAGCGCGGCAGGGCGAGCAGTACTTC; CDR3 protein: CASSLARQGEQYF
D gene: TRBD1; V gene: TRBV14; clone size: few; J gene: TRBJ1-6; CDR3 DNA: TGTGCCAGCAGCCAGAAGACAGGGTTTCTTTCACCCCTCCACTTT; CDR3 protein: CASSQKTGFLSPLHF
D gene: .; V gene: TRBV12-3/TRBV12-4; clone size: many; J gene: TRBJ2-2; CDR3 DNA: TGTGCCAGCAGTTCCCACGGGGAGCTGTTTTTT; CDR3 protein: CASSSHGELFF
D gene: .; V gene: TRBV6-2/TRBV6-3; clone size: many; J gene: TRBJ1-1; CDR3 DNA: TGTGCCAGCAGTTACTTGTACAACACTGAAGCTTTCTTT; CDR3 protein: CASSYLYNTEAFF
D gene: .; V gene: TRBV9; clone size: few; J gene: TRBJ2-7; CDR3 DNA: TGTGCCAGCAGCCCGACGAGGCTAGCGAGCGACGAGCAGTACTTC; CDR3 protein: CASSPTRLASDEQYF
D gene: .; V gene: TRBV28; clone size: many; J gene: TRBJ2-7; CDR3 DNA: TGTGCCAGCAGTTTGACGGACCCCCCCGTGGGCGAGCAGTACTTC; CDR3 protein: CASSLTDPPVGEQYF
D gene: .; V gene: TRBV3-1; clone size: few; J gene: TRBJ2-5; CDR3 DNA: TGTGCCAGCAGCCAATTAGGAGGGAGAGAGACCCAGTACTTC; CDR3 protein: CASSQLGGRETQYF
D gene: TRBD2; V gene: TRBV7-9; clone size: .; J gene: TRBJ2-7; CDR3 DNA: TGTGCCAGCAGCTTGAGACTAGCGGGGGACAACCAGCAGTACTTC; CDR3 protein: CASSLRLAGDNQQYF
D gene: .; V gene: TRBV29-1; clone size: many; J gene: TRBJ1-1; CDR3 DNA: TGCAGCGTCAGGGACATCCGGAACACTGAAGCTTTCTTT; CDR3 protein: CSVRDIRNTEAFF
D gene: TRBD2; V gene: TRBV6-2/TRBV6-3; clone size: many; J gene: TRBJ2-5; CDR3 DNA: TGTGCCAGCAGTTTACTAGCGGGAGTTGAGACCCAGTACTTC; CDR3 protein: CASSLLAGVETQYF
D gene: TRBD1; V gene: TRBV6-5; clone size: few; J gene: TRBJ2-4; CDR3 DNA: TGTGCCAGCAGTTACAAAAGGGACAGGGCTGTCATTCAGTACTTC; CDR3 protein: CASSYKRDRAVIQYF
D gene: .; V gene: TRBV6-4; clone size: many; J gene: TRBJ2-7; CDR3 DNA: TGTGCCAGCAGTGAAGCGGCTAGCGCCTCCTACGAGCAGTACTTC; CDR3 protein: CASSEAASASYEQYF
D gene: .; V gene: TRBV7-9; clone size: .; J gene: TRBJ2-7; CDR3 DNA: TGTGCCAGCAGCCCAGGGACCGCAGACATAGGCGAGCAGTACTTC; CDR3 protein: CASSPGTADIGEQYF
D gene: TRBD1; V gene: TRBV28; clone size: .; J gene: TRBJ1-2; CDR3 DNA: TGTGCCAGCAGCACAAGGACAGGGGAAGGCGGCTACACCTTC; CDR3 protein: CASSTRTGEGGYTF
D gene: .; V gene: TRBV6-1; clone size: few; J gene: TRBJ1-2; CDR3 DNA: TGTGCCAGCAGTGAAAGGGGGTCGGACTATGGCTACACCTTC; CDR3 protein: CASSERGSDYGYTF
D gene: .; V gene: TRBV20-1; clone size: few; J gene: TRBJ2-7; CDR3 DNA: TGCAATGTTATGTCGGGGGACTCCTACGAGCAGTACTTC; CDR3 protein: CNVMSGDSYEQYF
D gene: .; V gene: TRBV12-3/TRBV12-4; clone size: once; J gene: TRBJ2-3; CDR3 DNA: TGTGCCAGCGCCCTGCGGGGTCTCACAGATACGCAGTATTTT; CDR3 protein: CASALRGLTDTQYF
D gene: TRBD1; V gene: TRBV30; clone size: few; J gene: TRBJ1-5; CDR3 DNA: TGTGCCTGGAGTCTGGACAGGGGAGGCAATCAGCCCCAGCATTTT; CDR3 protein: CAWSLDRGGNQPQHF
D gene: .; V gene: TRBV4-2; clone size: .; J gene: TRBJ2-7; CDR3 DNA: TGTGCCAGCAGCCAAGATCTAGGGCGGACAGTCTACGAGCAGTACTTC; CDR3 protein: CASSQDLGRTVYEQYF
D gene: .; V gene: TRBV28; clone size: .; J gene: TRBJ2-6; CDR3 DNA: TGTGCCGGCAGTTTTCTCCAGGGGCGAATGGTTGGGGCCAACGTCCTGACTTTC; CDR3 protein: CAGSFLQGRMVGANVLTF
D gene: .; V gene: TRBV2; clone size: .; J gene: TRBJ2-3; CDR3 DNA: TGTGCCAGCAGTGAGGGGGGCGGGAATACGCAGTATTTT; CDR3 protein: CASSEGGGNTQYF
D gene: .; V gene: TRBV6-1; clone size: .; J gene: TRBJ1-2; CDR3 DNA: TGTGCCAGCATCGATGGTCCAAGAGACACCTTC; CDR3 protein: CASIDGPRDTF
D gene: .; V gene: TRBV7-3; clone size: .; J gene: TRBJ2-3; CDR3 DNA: TGTGCCAGCAGCTTCCGACCCCAGGATACGCAGTATTTT; CDR3 protein: CASSFRPQDTQYF
D gene: .; V gene: TRBV28; clone size: many; J gene: TRBJ1-1; CDR3 DNA: TGTGCCAGCAGTCCCGACAAAATGAACACTGAAGCTTTCTTT; CDR3 protein: CASSPDKMNTEAFF
D gene: TRBD2; V gene: TRBV28; clone size: many; J gene: TRBJ2-2; CDR3 DNA: TGTGCCAGCAGTTTCTGGACTAGCGGATCCCCCGGGGAGCTGTTTTTT; CDR3 protein: CASSFWTSGSPGELFF
D gene: TRBD1; V gene: TRBV27; clone size: many; J gene: TRBJ2-7; CDR3 DNA: TGTGCCAGCAGTCCCTCCGGGACAGGGGTCAGCGAGCAGTACTTC; CDR3 protein: CASSPSGTGVSEQYF
D gene: .; V gene: TRBV2; clone size: many; J gene: TRBJ2-7; CDR3 DNA: TGTGCCAGCAGAGGGGGGCCCTACGAGCAGTACTTC; CDR3 protein: CASRGGPYEQYF
D gene: .; V gene: TRBV20-1; clone size: .; J gene: TRBJ1-4; CDR3 DNA: TGCAGTGCTAGAATGTGGACAGTTGAAAAACTGTTTTTT; CDR3 protein: CSARMWTVEKLFF